Presented here are 25 T cell receptor beta chains from one specimen sequenced in a study of response to subunit inactivated influenza vaccine. TCRdb itself ran the RT-PCR reads through MiXCR, one entry per CDR3 protein. The table includes over 650,000 distinct CDR3 sequences, roughly 20% detected once. The input for sequencing was PBMCs from blood, taken about 5 days after vaccination. The receptors derive from a man in his fifties who received an inactivated influenza vaccine.

This clonotype has at least ten counts. The rearrangement joins TRBV20-1 to TRBJ1-5; 8 positions match TRBD1. The junction had 10 bases not matched to a gene; V was cut back by 3 bases and J by 0 bases. Germline V gene sequence: CDR1 DFQATT, CDR2 SNEGSKA (reference sequence). The CDR3 runs 17 residues. The CDR3 DNA reads as TGCAGTGCTAGCCGGGACAGGAGTTTATATAGCAATCAGCCCCAGCATTTT. Protein product: CSASRDRSLYSNQPQHF.

The V call is TRBV7-6, the J call TRBJ2-3, with D perhaps TRBD1 (6 bases). Germline CDR1 reads SGHVS; CDR2 reads FNYEAQ. The CDR3 runs to 14 residues. V dropped 1 base and J dropped 5 bases, with 10 bases sitting between them. The CDR3 reads CASSLGGGKDTQYF. CDR3 nucleotide sequence: TGTGCCAGCAGCTTAGGAGGGGGAAAAGATACGCAGTATTTT.

Only a few counts were recorded for this clonotype. The chain links TRBV29-1 to TRBJ2-7, with 8 bases that match TRBD1. Trimming took 4 bases from V and 0 from J; bases not matched to a gene: 2. The CDR3 covers 13 residues. The germline CDR1 and CDR2 sequences are SQVTM and ANQGSEA. The CDR3 region is CSVGQGHSYEQYF. Here the CDR3 DNA reads TGCAGCGTTGGACAGGGGCACTCCTACGAGCAGTACTTC.

This clonotype came up many times. The rearrangement joins TRBV12-3 or TRBV12-4 to TRBJ2-1, with TRBD2 as a possible D gene (6 bases). Trimming shortened V by 5 bases and J by 10 bases, and 15 bases separated the two germline ends. The CDR3 contains 13 residues. CDR3 in DNA: TGTGCCAGCAGTAACGACGTTGGGGGGGAGCAGTTCTTC. As protein: CASSNDVGGEQFF.

This clonotype was detected a few times. The rearrangement joins TRBV4-3 to TRBJ1-3; D is unclear. Germline assignment: CDR1 LGHNA and CDR2 YSLEER. V lost 0 bases, J lost 3 bases, and 12 bases lay in between. The CDR3 spans 16 residues. CDR3 residues: CASSQDPMVIGNTIYF. The CDR3 nucleotides are TGCGCCAGCAGCCAAGACCCCATGGTAATTGGAAACACCATATATTTT.

The chain uses TRBV29-1 and TRBJ2-5; D unclear. Per the germline V gene, CDR1 is SQVTM and CDR2 is ANQGSEA. The CDR3 is 12 amino acids. Trimming took 4 bases from V and 2 from J, leaving 8 bases between them. The CDR3 DNA sequence: TGCAGCGTTGCGACCCTACAAGAGACCCAGTACTTC. Translation: CSVATLQETQYF.

The sample holds many counts of this clonotype. The chain has TRBV20-1 and TRBJ2-7; 9 bases match TRBD1. This CDR3 spans 14 amino acids. Germline CDR1 is DFQATT and CDR2 is SNEGSKA (reference sequence). Trimming at V came to 4 bases and at J to 3 bases, leaving 7 bases not matched to a gene. DNA of the CDR3: TGCAGTGCTAAAGGGACAGGGCATTACTACGAGCAGTACTTC. Translation gives CSAKGTGHYYEQYF.

In this sample, this clonotype turned up a few times. This sequence joins TRBV10-3 and TRBJ1-4, with D hard to call. Germline V CDR1 and CDR2: ENHRY, SYGVKD. Trimming took off 0 bases at V and 8 bases at J, with 10 bases between the two ends. The CDR3 length is 14 residues. The CDR3 loop reads CAISESGLDEKLFF. The CDR3 nucleotides are TGTGCCATCAGTGAGTCTGGGTTGGACGAAAAACTGTTTTTT.

The genes are TRBV7-2 and TRBJ2-5; TRBD1 agrees at 9 bases. The CDR3 spans 16 residues. V lost 6 bases and J lost 9; bases outside the gene matches: 17. Germline V gene sequence: CDR1 SGHTA, CDR2 FQGNSA. The CDR3 is CASSRRGLGDRESQYF. CDR3 sequence (DNA): TGTGCCAGCAGTAGAAGGGGGTTAGGGGACAGGGAGTCCCAGTACTTC.

This chain links TRBV5-1 with TRBJ2-5, with 9 bases lining up with TRBD2. V was clipped by 1 base and J by 5 bases; unmatched bases: 6. CDR1 and CDR2 from the germline V gene are SGHRS and YFSETQ. The CDR3 loop spans 15 amino acids. CDR3 protein: CASSLSSSGAETQYF. Written as DNA, the CDR3 is TGCGCCAGCAGCTTGTCGTCTAGCGGGGCGGAGACCCAGTACTTC.

This chain joins TRBV7-2 and TRBJ2-1; the match to TRBD2 covers 9 bases. The CDR3 runs to 15 residues. Unmatched junction bases numbered 4, after V lost 3 bases and J lost 4 bases. CDR1 and CDR2 (germline): SGHTA, FQGNSA. In DNA, the CDR3 is TGTGCCAGCAGCTTCGGCGGGGGGGGATACAATGAGCAGTTCTTC. Amino acids: CASSFGGGGYNEQFF.

This sequence joins TRBV7-2 and TRBJ2-1; weak D call: TRBD2 (6 bases). Between the trimmed V and J ends, which lost 1 base and 9 bases, there was a span of 16 bases. This CDR3 has 15 residues. Germline V lookup: CDR1 SGHTA, CDR2 FQGNSA. In DNA form, the CDR3 reads TGTGCCAGCAGCTTAGTTGGGAGGAGGGCGGGTGAGCAGTTCTTC. It yields the protein CASSLVGRRAGEQFF. The whole variable domain, remainder taken from reference TRBV7-2 and TRBJ2-1, is GAGVSQSPSNKVTEKGKDVELRCDPISGHTALYWYRQSLGQGLEFLIYFQGNSAPDKSGLPSDRFSAERTGGSVSTLTIQRTQQEDSAVYLCASSLVGRRAGEQFFGPGTRLTVL.

The chain couples TRBV7-9 to TRBJ1-2; D possibly corresponds to TRBD1 (6 bases). Trimming removed 5 bases at V and 2 bases at J, with 15 bases between. CDR1 and CDR2 from the germline V gene are SEHNR and FQNEAQ (reference sequence). This CDR3 is 15 amino acids long. The CDR3 coding sequence is TGTGCCAGCAGCCCAGGGGCCGACACCAACTATGGCTACACCTTC. Translation gives CASSPGADTNYGYTF. Drawing the rest from reference TRBV7-9 and TRBJ1-2, the complete variable domain is DTGVSQNPRHKITKRGQNVTFRCDPISEHNRLYWYRQTLGQGPEFLTYFQNEAQLEKSRLLSDRFSAERPKGSFSTLEIQRTEQGDSAMYLCASSPGADTNYGYTFGSGTRLTVV.

The chain couples TRBV24-1 to TRBJ2-4; D unresolved. V was cut by 3 bases and J by 8 bases, with 19 bases left in between. The CDR3 loop spans 16 amino acids. Germline-derived CDR1 and CDR2 are KGHDR and SFDVKD. The CDR3 here is CATSDGTYGRSDIQYF. Written as DNA, the CDR3 is TGTGCCACCAGTGATGGAACCTACGGGCGGAGTGACATTCAGTACTTC.

The chain employs TRBV14 and TRBJ1-6; D unresolved. Germline V gene lookup returns CDR1 SGHDN and CDR2 FVKESK. The CDR3 is made up of 13 amino acids. V lost 2 bases and J lost 7, with 6 bases in between. In DNA form, the CDR3 reads TGTGCCAGCAGCCAATACGGGAATTCACCCCTCCACTTT. It is translated as CASSQYGNSPLHF.

This clonotype has only a few counts. V gene TRBV5-1 combines with J gene TRBJ2-1; 10 bases line up with TRBD2. V trimming: 0 bases; J trimming: 15 bases; junction bases outside the gene matches: 3. The germline V gene has CDR1 SGHRS and CDR2 YFSETQ. This CDR3 comprises 12 residues. The CDR3 sequence: CASSLVTSGWFF. The CDR3 DNA is TGCGCCAGCAGCTTGGTGACTAGCGGGTGGTTCTTC.

There are a few counts of this clonotype. The V gene is TRBV20-1, the J gene TRBJ2-5, with 7 bases aligning to TRBD1. CDR1 is DFQATT and CDR2 is SNEGSKA in the germline V gene (reference sequence). V lost 4 bases to trimming and J lost 8 bases; unmatched junction nucleotides: 1. This CDR3 has 10 residues. The DNA for the CDR3 is TGCAGTGCTACAGGGGGAACCCAGTACTTC. Residues: CSATGGTQYF.

This chain links TRBV12-3 or TRBV12-4 with TRBJ1-5, with D perhaps matching TRBD1 (6 bases). V was pared by 6 bases and J by 3 bases, with 12 bases between. The CDR3 contains 14 residues. The chain's CDR3 is CASRPQGINQPQHF. CDR3 DNA sequence: TGTGCCAGCAGGCCTCAGGGGATCAATCAGCCCCAGCATTTT.

This clonotype has only a few counts. The chain links TRBV7-6 to TRBJ2-3; no firm D call. Germline CDR1 is SGHVS and CDR2 is FNYEAQ. This CDR3 is built from 14 residues. Between the trimmed V and J ends, which lost 2 bases and 3 bases, there was a span of 9 bases. DNA for the CDR3: TGTGCCAGCAGCTTAAAAGCCCCGACAGATACGCAGTATTTT. Protein sequence: CASSLKAPTDTQYF.

The rearrangement links TRBV10-3 to TRBJ1-1; D gene ambiguous. The CDR3 sequence is 13 residues long. Germline V gives CDR1 ENHRY, CDR2 SYGVKD. Trimming took off 5 bases at V and 1 base at J, with 8 bases between the two ends. As DNA, the CDR3 is TGTGCCATCAGTAACGACAAGAACACTGAAGCTTTCTTT. Translated: CAISNDKNTEAFF.

This clonotype has just a few counts. V and J are TRBV6-2 or TRBV6-3 and TRBJ2-1; 10 bases match TRBD2. The CDR3 has 14 amino acids. Germline loops: CDR1 MNHEY, CDR2 SVGEGT. Unmatched junction bases numbered 10, after V lost 7 bases and J lost 10 bases. The CDR3 bases are TGTGCCAGCACCATAGCGGGAGGATTCCACGAGCAGTTCTTC. Translating gives CASTIAGGFHEQFF.

This clonotype was observed a few times. The chain joins TRBV4-3 to TRBJ2-5; possibly TRBD1 for D (7 bases). Trimming left V 0 bases short and J 1 base short, with 15 bases between. This CDR3 spans 17 amino acids. CDR1 and CDR2 from the germline V gene are LGHNA and YSLEER. The CDR3 nucleotides read TGCGCCAGCAGCCAAGATCTCTCCAGGGGGGCCCAAGAGACCCAGTACTTC. As protein: CASSQDLSRGAQETQYF.

This clonotype appeared a few times. This chain joins TRBV4-2 and TRBJ1-1, with a weak D call TRBD1 (6 bases). CDR3 length: 14 amino acids. Trimming took off 2 bases at V and 1 base at J, with 8 bases between the two ends. Germline V gene sequence: CDR1 LGHNA, CDR2 YNFKEQ. This CDR3 is CASSQLTGNTEAFF. The DNA for the CDR3 is TGTGCCAGCAGCCAACTGACAGGGAACACTGAAGCTTTCTTT.

A note on this clonotype: An end of the junction differs from the germline gene, which may be a read error. This chain joins TRBV2 and TRBJ2-5; D unclear. The length of the CDR3 is 17 residues. Germline V gene lookup returns CDR1 SNHLY and CDR2 FYNNEI. CDR3 sequence reads: CTSSLMALGPNPETQYF. The CDR3 nucleotides are TGTACCAGCAGTTTGATGGCTCTAGGCCCGAACCCAGAGACCCAGTACTTC.

J is TRBJ2-2 and V is TRBV25-1; 11 bases map to TRBD2. CDR1 is MGHDK and CDR2 is SYGVNS in the germline V gene. The CDR3 contains 15 residues. With V trimmed by 7 bases and J by 3 bases, 4 bases remained unmatched. CDR3 residues: CASTLAGGHTGELFF. CDR3 sequence (DNA): TGTGCCAGCACCTTAGCGGGGGGGCACACCGGGGAGCTGTTTTTT. The full variable domain, in which reference TRBV25-1 and TRBJ2-2 provide the parts outside the CDR3, is EADIYQTPRYLVIGTGKKITLECSQTMGHDKMYWYQQDPGMELHLIHYSYGVNSTEKGDLSSESTVSRIRTEHFPLTLESARPSHTSQYLCASTLAGGHTGELFFGEGSRLTVL.